This T cell receptor (beta chain) comes out of a study of radiotherapy plus CTLA-4 blockade in lung cancer. CDR3 length equals 15 residues. The ends were cut back, 3 bases at V and 7 bases at J, with 18 bases in the middle. CDR1 MNHEY and CDR2 SMNVEV come from the germline V gene (reference sequence). The assay was immunoSEQ multiplex PCR, and TCRdb's table has in-frame clones only and misses some. Of 50,000 to 65,000 clones listed, 65% to 80% are singletons. The chain couples TRBV27 to TRBJ2-5, with D possibly TRBD2 on 7 matching bases. Specimen: peripheral blood, collected from a patient treated with radiotherapy plus ipilimumab. This receptor was taken from a human donor with non-small cell lung cancer whose response to radiotherapy plus ipilimumab could not be evaluated. The chain's CDR3 is CASSFGGSKGGTQYF. The CDR3 nucleotides read TGTGCCAGCAGTTTCGGCGGGAGTAAGGGGGGGACCCAGTACTTC.